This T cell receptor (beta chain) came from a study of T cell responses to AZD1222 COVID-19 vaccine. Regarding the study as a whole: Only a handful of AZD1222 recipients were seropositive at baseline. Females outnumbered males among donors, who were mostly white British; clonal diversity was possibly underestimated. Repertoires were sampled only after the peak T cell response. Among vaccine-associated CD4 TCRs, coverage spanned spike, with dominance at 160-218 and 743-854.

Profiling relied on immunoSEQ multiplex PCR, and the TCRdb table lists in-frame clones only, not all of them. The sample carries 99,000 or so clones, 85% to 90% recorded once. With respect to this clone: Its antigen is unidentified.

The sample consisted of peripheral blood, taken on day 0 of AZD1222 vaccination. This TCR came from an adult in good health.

This CDR3 is CASSEGGYTGELFF. The CDR3 region has the DNA TGTGCCAGCAGCGAGGGAGGATACACCGGGGAGCTGTTTTTT. The genes are TRBV2 and TRBJ2-2; D is perhaps TRBD2 (6 bases). This CDR3 region has 14 residues. Germline assignment: CDR1 SNHLY and CDR2 FYNNEI. The V end lost 6 bases, the J end lost 3 bases, and 11 bases lay between the germline ends.